This TCR beta chain was documented in a study of blood T cells in healthy people across ages. Study results and limitations: Diversity estimated from one million T cells was considered an underestimate.

The CDR3 spans 13 residues. Trimming pared 8 bases from V and 5 bases from J, leaving 15 bases between. Germline V gene lookup returns CDR1 MNHEY and CDR2 SVGAGI. Sample-barcoded 5' priming and a J-beta primer mix drove a second PCR of 7 to 11 cycles. TCRdb reprocessed the 5' RACE reads via MiXCR and lists one record per CDR3 protein. The repertoire holds around 1,000,000 distinct CDR3 sequences, with roughly 24% as singletons. Only a few counts were recorded for this clonotype. The antigen is undetermined. These sequences were also reported in another study, on T cells of mothers and their children. From that paper: Samples were obtained from a few healthy Caucasian mothers and their six children. Each child gave around 3 million TCR beta CDR3 reads (each mother, over 8.5 million).

This TCR was recovered from a girl aged 2 to 10 in good health. The sequenced material came from blood. The rearrangement links TRBV6-5 to TRBJ2-5; no firm D call. The CDR3 sequence is CASGFSLQETQYF. The CDR3 DNA reads TGTGCCAGCGGGTTTAGCCTCCAGGAGACCCAGTACTTC.